The clone carrying this T cell receptor (beta chain) was seen only a few times. This entry belongs to a study of human T cells and chemical hapten exposure. As for the study in general: Throughout a study of approximately 25 weeks, patients underwent weekly scalp administration of diphenylcyclopropenone doses.

Trimming cost V 10 bases and J 7 bases, with 14 bases left between them. The CDR3 spans 11 residues. Germline CDR1 MNHEY, CDR2 SVGAGI. Time point: pre-sensitization, week 0. Sample treatment: therapeutic diphenylcyclopropenone sensitization with weekly scalp DPC. TCRdb itself ran the RACE reads through MiXCR, one entry per CDR3 protein. There are about 380,000 distinct CDR3 sequences in the sample; approximately 5% occur only once, and 2.6% lies in the top ten. The sample consisted of whole blood, taken in connection with sensitization to the hapten diphenylcyclopropenone (DPC). The chain is built from TRBV6-5 and TRBJ2-7; unclear D gene. This clonotype was obtained from a woman in her fifties or sixties with alopecia areata. Some clones in this sample may be carry-over from other donors' samples. The CDR3 spells CATTGIGEQYF. As DNA, the CDR3 is TGTGCCACCACCGGCATAGGGGAGCAGTACTTC.